This T cell receptor beta chain originates from a study of patients and donors after allogeneic stem cell transplantation. This clonotype occurred a few times. TCRdb recomputed calls from the RT-PCR reads with MiXCR, one row per CDR3 protein. This repertoire shows hundreds of thousands of distinct CDR3 sequences, around 16% found once; its top ten account for around 7.9%. The V gene's germline CDR1 is ENHRY and CDR2 SYGVKD. Trimming removed 2 bases from V and 3 bases from J; junction bases left unmatched: 3. The CDR3 has 15 residues. The origin of this receptor is a human donor who was either an allogeneic HSCT recipient or a stem cell or donor lymphocyte infusion donor (not recorded which). It is not recorded whose cells these are; they may come from a transplant donor. The genes are TRBV10-3 and TRBJ2-1; TRBD1 matches 8 bases. The sample comprised blood, either unsorted or a sorted T cell fraction (not recorded which). CDR3 sequence: CAISEQGASYNEQFF. The CDR3 DNA follows: TGTGCCATCAGTGAGCAGGGGGCCAGCTACAATGAGCAGTTCTTC.